This entry is about one T cell receptor beta chain. This sample was included in a study of blood T cell repertoires in COVID-19. Study-level information: Sites across the United States, Italy and Spain contributed samples from acute and convalescent COVID-19. PBMCs, B-cell-depleted T cells, or T cells provided the cDNA or gDNA that made up the material.

This CDR3 region has 18 residues. CDR1 is SGHKS and CDR2 is YYEKEE in the germline V gene (reference sequence). Losses at the gene ends were 0 bases for V and 5 bases for J; bases not matched to a gene: 11. Those enrolled in Seattle joined during active infection and were followed longitudinally afterward. Original processing methods: Amplifying reference gene primers gave estimates of nucleated cell counts. Assay: immunoSEQ multiplex PCR; the TCRdb copy retains only in-frame clones and omits some. V, J and clone size were drawn from that table, and D and trimming were deduced from the DNA. The repertoire has nearly 95,000 clones, around 74% of them found once; the top ten carry approximately 4.1%.

The V and J genes are TRBV5-5 and TRBJ2-1; TRBD2 matches at 10 bases. The source is a man aged 65 to 85 with COVID-19, enrolled during active disease. Sequenced material: peripheral blood. CDR3 residues: CASSLVLGASGRDNEQFF. The CDR3 region has the DNA TGTGCCAGCAGCTTGGTCCTGGGGGCTAGCGGGAGAGACAATGAGCAGTTCTTC.